This T cell receptor (beta chain) appears in the sequencing data of a study of response to subunit inactivated influenza vaccine. Whole-study findings and limits: The authors proposed limited new T cell recruitment per seasonal influenza vaccination.

The V gene's germline CDR1 is SNHLY and CDR2 FYNNEI. The CDR3 runs 12 residues. The V gene lost 6 bases and the J gene lost 6 bases, with 9 bases spanning the gap. This clonotype has only a few counts. The antigen is undetermined. TCRdb fed the RT-PCR reads into MiXCR, producing one record per CDR3 protein. Of 650,000 or so distinct CDR3 sequences listed, 14% are singletons. This TCR derives from a man between 45 and 60 years old who received an inactivated influenza vaccine. The sample in question was PBMCs from blood, obtained 14 to 15 days before vaccination. The chain is built from TRBV2 and TRBJ2-1; D gene unclear. The CDR3 protein is CASSSISNEQFF. Here the CDR3 DNA reads TGTGCCAGCAGCTCAATATCCAATGAGCAGTTCTTC.